These 26 T cell receptor beta chains originate from one sample sequenced in a study of blood T cell repertoires in COVID-19 (dated by TCRdb to the early 2020s). Receptor libraries were prepared by the immunoSEQ multiplex PCR assay. Imported from immuneACCESS, the table was reduced by TCRdb to in-frame sequences with V and J called. These copies leave out some clones; in studies compared against another copy, an unresolved V gene accounts for under half, and the cause of the remainder is not known. The sample includes some 530,000 clones, with approximately 85% observed a single time. Roughly 3.2% of the sample rests with the top ten. Sequencing was performed on peripheral blood. These receptors all stem from a human donor in a cohort sampled during active COVID-19.

The chain recombines TRBV24-1 with TRBJ1-1, with no clear D. Trimming shortened V by 4 bases and J by 2 bases, and 10 bases separated the two germline ends. Germline-derived CDR1 and CDR2 are KGHDR and SFDVKD. The CDR3 sequence is 14 residues long. The CDR3 protein is CATSDHGPNTEAFF. CDR3 nucleotide sequence: TGTGCCACCAGTGACCACGGTCCAAACACTGAAGCTTTCTTT.

The rearrangement joins TRBV10-3 to TRBJ2-1, with 14 bases lining up with TRBD2. CDR3 size: 16 residues. Germline V lookup: CDR1 ENHRY, CDR2 SYGVKD. V shed 2 bases, J shed 9 bases, and the junction held 6 bases outside the gene matches. The CDR3 spells CAISERGLAGAGEQFF. CDR3 sequence (DNA): TGTGCCATCAGTGAGCGGGGACTAGCGGGAGCTGGTGAGCAGTTCTTC.

This rearrangement joins TRBV27 to TRBJ2-5; 7 nucleotides match TRBD2. The V segment lost 4 bases and the J segment 2 bases; nucleotides outside the gene matches: 13. The CDR3 is 17 residues long. Germline assignment: CDR1 MNHEY and CDR2 SMNVEV (reference sequence). CDR3 sequence: CASSSPSGTTRQETQYF. CDR3 coding DNA: TGTGCCAGCAGTTCACCATCCGGGACTACGAGGCAAGAGACCCAGTACTTC.

CDR3 bases: TGTGCCAGCAGTTTCAGCAGGGTGGATGGCTACACCTTC. Protein product: CASSFSRVDGYTF. The rearrangement links TRBV27 to TRBJ1-2, with D maybe TRBD1 (5 bases). CDR1 is MNHEY and CDR2 is SMNVEV in the germline V gene (reference sequence). The germline V and J ends were trimmed by 3 bases and 6 bases, with 11 bases remaining between them. There are 13 residues in the CDR3.

The rearrangement joins TRBV15 to TRBJ2-7; D gene ambiguous. The CDR3 is 16 residues long. The V gene's germline CDR1 is LNHNV and CDR2 YYDKDF (reference sequence). The ends were cut back, 0 bases at V and 0 bases at J, with 12 bases in the middle. CDR3 sequence (DNA): TGTGCCACCAGCAGAGAAGTGAGGCTACTCTCCTACGAGCAGTACTTC. Translation gives CATSREVRLLSYEQYF.

In the case of this clone: The sample holds other DNA sequences that translate to the same CDR3. The chain combines TRBV5-1 with TRBJ1-1; D ambiguous. The CDR3 runs to 14 residues. V was cut by 0 bases and J by 3 bases, with 9 bases left in between. Germline loops: CDR1 SGHRS, CDR2 YFSETQ. The CDR3 DNA is TGCGCCAGCAGCTTGGAACGGGGATACACTGAAGCTTTCTTT. Amino acids: CASSLERGYTEAFF.

DNA of the CDR3: TGTGCCAGCAGTGATCAGGGGCTAGCGGGAGGGTTCACAGATACGCAGTATTTT. Residues: CASSDQGLAGGFTDTQYF. This rearrangement joins TRBV25-1 to TRBJ2-3; 12 bases fit TRBD2. This CDR3 is 18 amino acids long. Germline CDR1 is MGHDK and CDR2 is SYGVNS. The V gene end was trimmed by 3 bases and the J gene end by 2 bases; junction bases not matched to a gene: 9.

The chain uses TRBV15 and TRBJ1-2; TRBD1 matches 10 bases. Losses at the gene ends were 3 bases for V and 4 bases for J; bases not matched to a gene: 8. This CDR3 has 16 amino acids. Germline V gives CDR1 LNHNV, CDR2 YYDKDF (reference sequence). The CDR3 DNA sequence: TGTGCCACCAGCAGGGGTCGGGACAGGGGTGTCTATGGCTACACCTTC. Its protein product is CATSRGRDRGVYGYTF. Variable domain in full (rest from reference TRBV15 and TRBJ1-2): DAMVIQNPRYQVTQFGKPVTLSCSQTLNHNVMYWYQQKSSQAPKLLFHYYDKDFNNEADTPDNFQSRRPNTSFCFLDIRSPGLGDTAMYLCATSRGRDRGVYGYTFGSGTRLTVV.

The CDR3 spells CASSSDRAPVLTF. As DNA, the CDR3 is TGTGCCAGCAGCTCCGACAGGGCTCCCGTCCTGACTTTC. The chain carries TRBV5-4 and TRBJ2-6; 7 bases are shared with TRBD1. The germline CDR1 and CDR2 sequences are SGHNT and YYREEE (reference sequence). Losses at the gene ends were 3 bases for V and 12 bases for J; bases not matched to a gene: 6. The CDR3 has 13 amino acids.

In DNA form, the CDR3 reads TGTGCCAGCAGTTTATCAGGGCCGAACACTGAAGCTTTCTTT. It specifies CASSLSGPNTEAFF. V and J are TRBV6-5 and TRBJ1-1; a weak D match, TRBD1 (5 bases). CDR3 length: 14 amino acids. CDR1 is MNHEY, CDR2 SVGAGI, per germline. V dropped 4 bases and J dropped 1 base, with 10 bases sitting between them.

V is TRBV3-1 (or the pseudogene TRBV3-2) and J is TRBJ2-5; tentatively, D is TRBD2 (6 bases). The V gene lost 0 bases and the J gene lost 5 bases, with 19 bases spanning the gap. CDR3 length equals 17 residues. The germline V gene encodes CDR1 LGHDT and CDR2 YNNKEL (reference sequence). CDR3 DNA sequence: TGTGCCAGCAGCCAAGATCGAGGTAGGAGGGACGAGGAGACCCAGTACTTC. Its translation: CASSQDRGRRDEETQYF.

As concerns this clone: One end of the junction fails to match germline, which may point to a read error. The V gene is TRBV7-7, the J gene TRBJ2-5; tentatively, D is TRBD2 (5 bases). Looked up from germline, CDR1 is SSHAT and CDR2 is FNYEAQ (reference sequence). This CDR3 contains 14 residues. The CDR3 DNA reads TGTGCTAGCAGCCCAAGCGGAGGCCCAGAGACCCAGTACTTC. This sequence encodes CASSPSGGPETQYF.

This chain links TRBV9 with TRBJ2-7, with 12 bases aligning to TRBD2. CDR3 length: 14 amino acids. The germline V gene has CDR1 SGDLS and CDR2 YYNGEE. Losses at the gene ends were 3 bases for V and 3 bases for J; bases not matched to a gene: 1. For the CDR3, the DNA is TGTGCCAGCAGCGGGACTAGCGGGAACTACGAGCAGTACTTC. Translation gives CASSGTSGNYEQYF.

The genes are TRBV29-1 and TRBJ2-2; the D is unclear. Germline assignment: CDR1 SQVTM and CDR2 ANQGSEA. Trimming took off 5 bases at V and 2 bases at J, with 12 bases between the two ends. The length of the CDR3 is 14 residues. CDR3 amino acids: CSVSLFSNTGELFF. Written as DNA, the CDR3 is TGCAGCGTTTCACTCTTTTCCAACACCGGGGAGCTGTTTTTT.

This clone was seen just once. The genes are TRBV5-1 and TRBJ2-4; TRBD2 aligns across 11 bases. CDR1 and CDR2 (germline): SGHRS, YFSETQ. The CDR3 spans 13 residues. J was trimmed by 12 bases and V by 4 bases; bases with no gene match: 6. In nucleotides, the CDR3 is TGCGCCAGCAGCCAAACTAGCGGGAGCCGTCAGTACTTC. This gives the protein CASSQTSGSRQYF.

As to this clone: The junction differs from germline at one of its ends, possibly a read error. The J gene is TRBJ2-1, the V gene TRBV9; 9 bases map to TRBD1. Germline V lookup: CDR1 SGDLS, CDR2 YYNGEE. The CDR3 sequence is 16 residues long. CDR3 protein: CASSPDRDRAFNGQFF. In DNA, the CDR3 is TGTGCCAGCAGCCCAGACCGGGACAGGGCTTTCAATGGGCAGTTCTTC.

The V call is TRBV5-1, the J call TRBJ2-1; possible D gene TRBD2, 6 bases. Germline CDR1 reads SGHRS; CDR2 reads YFSETQ. Deletions cut 4 bases from V and 0 bases from J, with 11 bases between. The CDR3 runs 15 residues. The CDR3 DNA reads as TGCGCCAGCAGCCCTAGCGTTAGCTCCTACAATGAGCAGTTCTTC. It encodes CASSPSVSSYNEQFF.

V is TRBV10-1 and J is TRBJ1-6; possible D gene TRBD1, 5 bases. Germline-derived CDR1 and CDR2 are WNHNN and SYGVQD (reference sequence). The CDR3 has 16 amino acids. Trimming cost V 6 bases and J 0 bases, with 12 bases left between them. The CDR3, as DNA: TGCGCCAGCAGCTCGCAGGGCAGCTCCTATAATTCACCCCTCCACTTT. Translated: CASSSQGSSYNSPLHF.

This clone was counted at least ten times. The gene calls are TRBV13 and TRBJ2-5; 9 positions agree with TRBD1. The CDR3 is made up of 15 amino acids. Germline trimming cut 3 bases from V and 5 bases from J; bases unmatched to any gene: 7. Germline V gene data show CDR1 as PRHDT and CDR2 as FYEKMQ (reference sequence). CDR3 sequence: CASSFGQGMGETQYF. DNA for the CDR3: TGTGCCAGCAGCTTTGGACAGGGGATGGGGGAGACCCAGTACTTC.

This rearrangement joins TRBV11-3 to TRBJ2-1; D unresolved. In germline, CDR1 is SGHNT, CDR2 YENEEA. This CDR3 contains 14 residues. V lost 1 base, J lost 2 bases, and 6 bases lay in between. CDR3 residues: CASSLGSTYNEQFF. Here the CDR3 DNA reads TGTGCCAGCAGCTTAGGCTCTACCTACAATGAGCAGTTCTTC.

The V and J genes are TRBV11-2 and TRBJ1-1; D unresolved. The CDR3 contains 13 residues. The ends were cut back, 5 bases at V and 5 bases at J, with 12 bases in the middle. The germline CDR1 and CDR2 sequences are SGHAT and FQNNGV. CDR3 nucleotide sequence: TGTGCCAGCAGCCCCCTATCCCTAACTGAAGCTTTCTTT. Its protein product is CASSPLSLTEAFF.

V gene TRBV10-1 combines with J gene TRBJ2-5, with D possibly matching TRBD2 (7 bases). Germline-derived CDR1 and CDR2 are WNHNN and SYGVQD (reference sequence). The ends were cut back, 2 bases at V and 2 bases at J, with 18 bases in the middle. There are 17 residues in the CDR3. The CDR3 DNA reads TGCGCCAGCAGTGAGAATGTCGGGGGGCCGATACAAGAGACCCAGTACTTC. This gives the protein CASSENVGGPIQETQYF.

The CDR3 reads CASSLGVRGRDEQFF. The CDR3 DNA is TGTGCCAGCAGCTTGGGGGTTCGAGGGAGGGATGAGCAGTTCTTC. The chain is built from TRBV7-9 and TRBJ2-1; 7 nucleotides align to TRBD2. V shed 3 bases and J 8 bases; nucleotides not matched to a gene: 10. The CDR3 sequence is 15 residues long. The germline V gene encodes CDR1 SEHNR and CDR2 FQNEAQ (reference sequence). Variable domain in full (rest from reference TRBV7-9 and TRBJ2-1): DTGVSQNPRHKITKRGQNVTFRCDPISEHNRLYWYRQTLGQGPEFLTYFQNEAQLEKSRLLSDRFSAERPKGSFSTLEIQRTEQGDSAMYLCASSLGVRGRDEQFFGPGTRLTVL.

This chain links TRBV30 with TRBJ2-7; D gene unclear. V was cut by 3 bases and J by 3 bases, with 9 bases left in between. There are 12 residues in the CDR3. CDR1 and CDR2 from the germline V gene are GTSNPN and SVGIG (reference sequence). As DNA, the CDR3 is TGTGCCTGGAGCGGAGTAGTCTACGAGCAGTACTTC. Protein sequence: CAWSGVVYEQYF.

The chain carries TRBV6-6 and TRBJ1-2; D perhaps matches TRBD1 (5 bases). V lost 6 bases to trimming and J lost 2 bases, with 10 bases between them. The CDR3 extends over 13 amino acids. Germline lookup yields CDR1 MNHNY and CDR2 SVGAGI (reference sequence). CDR3: CASSYDSNYGYTF. The CDR3 nucleotides are TGTGCCAGCAGCTACGACAGCAACTATGGCTACACCTTC.

The rearrangement uses TRBV19 and TRBJ1-4; TRBD1 matches 7 bases. J was trimmed by 8 bases and V by 6 bases; bases with no gene match: 15. Per germline, CDR1 LNHDA and CDR2 SQIVND (reference sequence). The CDR3 totals 16 residues. CDR3 DNA: TGTGCCAGTAGATCCCAGGGACAGCCGACGAGGGAAAAACTGTTTTTT. This gives the protein CASRSQGQPTREKLFF.